A single sample is the source of the 10 T cell receptor beta chains below, sequenced in a study of OX40 agonist ivuxolimab in advanced cancers. Sequenced by immunoSEQ multiplex PCR; TCRdb stores in-frame clones only, minus some. The table lists some 9,600 clones, roughly two thirds of them singletons. The specimen comprised CD4+ or CD8+ T cells sorted from blood, sampled in a trial of the OX40 agonist ivuxolimab. The receptors derive from an adult with an advanced solid tumor such as melanoma, head and neck, liver or kidney cancer.

This clone turned up a few times. This chain links TRBV11-3 with TRBJ2-1; TRBD2 matches at 11 bases. The CDR3 runs to 15 residues. V shed 5 bases and J 6 bases; nucleotides not matched to a gene: 6. Per the germline V gene, CDR1 is SGHNT and CDR2 is YENEEA. This CDR3 reads CASSRTSGLVNEQFF. The CDR3 DNA is TGTGCCAGCAGCCGGACTAGCGGGTTGGTCAATGAGCAGTTCTTC.

The chain recombines TRBV6-6 with TRBJ2-7, with D perhaps matching TRBD1 or TRBD2 (6 bases each). The V end was cut by 5 bases, the J end by 7 bases, with 21 bases between. The CDR3 is 15 amino acids. Germline V gene data show CDR1 as MNHNY and CDR2 as SVGAGI (reference sequence). The CDR3 DNA reads TGTGCCAGCAGTCCCCCGGGGGCTAGCGATCGGGAGCAGTACTTC. This gives the protein CASSPPGASDREQYF.

This clone has a handful of counts. V gene TRBV4-1 combines with J gene TRBJ1-5; the D gene is possibly TRBD1 (5 bases). V was trimmed by 0 bases and J by 2 bases, leaving 17 bases between them. The CDR3 totals 18 residues. Germline V gene data show CDR1 as MGHRA and CDR2 as YSYEKL. CDR3 protein: CASSQDWRGRVGNQPQHF. The CDR3 DNA reads TGCGCCAGCAGCCAAGATTGGAGGGGCAGGGTTGGCAATCAGCCCCAGCATTTT.

This clone appeared a few times. The chain is built from TRBV14 and TRBJ2-1; D unresolved. Trimming took off 0 bases at V and 11 bases at J, with 17 bases between the two ends. This CDR3 has 15 amino acids. Germline lookup yields CDR1 SGHDN and CDR2 FVKESK. DNA for the CDR3: TGTGCCAGCAGCCAAGACGATAGCTCCTTAAAGAAGCAGTTCTTC. Encoded protein: CASSQDDSSLKKQFF.

The chain is built from TRBV6-4 and TRBJ2-1; 8 nucleotides match TRBD2. Trimming removed 2 bases from V and 4 bases from J; junction bases left unmatched: 4. The CDR3 totals 15 residues. Germline V gene sequence: CDR1 MRHNA, CDR2 SNTAGT. The CDR3 region has the DNA TGTGCCAGCAGTGACACTAGCGGAGGTTACAATGAGCAGTTCTTC. This codes for CASSDTSGGYNEQFF.

A few counts support this clone. This chain uses TRBV11-2 with TRBJ2-1, with unresolved D. The V end lost 1 base, the J end lost 5 bases, and 21 bases lay between the germline ends. CDR3 length: 18 amino acids. CDR1 is SGHAT and CDR2 is FQNNGV in the germline V gene. The CDR3 sequence is CASSLVSGNPYLDNEQFF. The CDR3, as DNA: TGTGCCAGCAGCTTAGTGAGTGGCAATCCCTATTTGGACAATGAGCAGTTCTTC.

The chain uses TRBV7-9 and TRBJ2-3; D is unresolved. In germline, CDR1 is SEHNR, CDR2 FQNEAQ (reference sequence). The length of the CDR3 is 13 residues. Trimming pared 5 bases from V and 2 bases from J, leaving 8 bases between. Written as DNA, the CDR3 is TGTGCCAGCAGCCCCGCCAACACAGATACGCAGTATTTT. It specifies CASSPANTDTQYF.

The rearrangement links TRBV7-5 to TRBJ2-7; the D call TRBD1 from the table was never checked on the DNA. TRBV7-5 is a recognized pseudogene. The CDR3 is made up of 15 amino acids. CDR3: CARSAGTESSYEQYF. The CDR3 DNA sequence: TGTGCCAGAAGCGCCGGGACAGAGAGCTCCTACGAGCAGTACTTC.

The chain uses TRBV19 and TRBJ2-1, with TRBD2 matching 9 bases. The CDR3 extends over 16 amino acids. The trim removed 1 base at V and 3 bases at J, leaving 4 bases unmatched. From germline, CDR1 is LNHDA and CDR2 SQIVND (reference sequence). The CDR3 region is CASSIGLAALYNEQFF. The CDR3 coding sequence is TGTGCCAGTAGTATAGGACTAGCGGCCCTCTACAATGAGCAGTTCTTC.

The chain has TRBV7-8 and TRBJ1-5; the match to TRBD1 covers 8 bases. J lost 0 bases, V lost 5 bases, and 9 bases had no gene match. Germline CDR1 SGHVS, CDR2 FQNEAQ. CDR3 size: 17 residues. CDR3 coding DNA: TGTGCCAGCAGCATTGGGACAGGAGGGTATAGCAATCAGCCCCAGCATTTT. Translated: CASSIGTGGYSNQPQHF.